This T cell receptor (beta chain) is drawn from a study of T-cell memory formation after mild COVID-19. Whole-study findings and limits: The main location of contracting CD4+ clones was CM and EM, and that of contracting CD8+ clones was EMRA. Balance between CD4 and CD8 was seen in clones contracting day 15 to 85, and a CD4+ lean was seen in later expanders.

As concerns this clonotype: Its target is unknown.

The CDR3 consists of 15 residues. The germline V gene encodes CDR1 DFQATT and CDR2 SNEGSKA (reference sequence). V lost 3 bases, J lost 5 bases, and 17 bases lay in between. TCR alpha and TCR beta cDNA libraries carrying sample barcodes and UMIs came from 5'RACE with constant-segment primers. TCRdb fed the 5' RACE reads into MiXCR, producing one record per CDR3 protein. This table holds approximately 210,000 distinct CDR3 sequences, 27% found once. The sequenced sample consisted of PBMCs or a T cell subset sorted from them (not recorded which). The receptor was isolated from an adult woman who had mild COVID-19 (a few samples of this study predate the infection). Cell type and time point are not known. The chain couples TRBV20-1 to TRBJ1-3, with D perhaps TRBD1 (6 bases). The CDR3 is CSARETGRARNTIYF. DNA of the CDR3: TGCAGTGCTAGGGAAACAGGGAGGGCGAGAAACACCATATATTTT.